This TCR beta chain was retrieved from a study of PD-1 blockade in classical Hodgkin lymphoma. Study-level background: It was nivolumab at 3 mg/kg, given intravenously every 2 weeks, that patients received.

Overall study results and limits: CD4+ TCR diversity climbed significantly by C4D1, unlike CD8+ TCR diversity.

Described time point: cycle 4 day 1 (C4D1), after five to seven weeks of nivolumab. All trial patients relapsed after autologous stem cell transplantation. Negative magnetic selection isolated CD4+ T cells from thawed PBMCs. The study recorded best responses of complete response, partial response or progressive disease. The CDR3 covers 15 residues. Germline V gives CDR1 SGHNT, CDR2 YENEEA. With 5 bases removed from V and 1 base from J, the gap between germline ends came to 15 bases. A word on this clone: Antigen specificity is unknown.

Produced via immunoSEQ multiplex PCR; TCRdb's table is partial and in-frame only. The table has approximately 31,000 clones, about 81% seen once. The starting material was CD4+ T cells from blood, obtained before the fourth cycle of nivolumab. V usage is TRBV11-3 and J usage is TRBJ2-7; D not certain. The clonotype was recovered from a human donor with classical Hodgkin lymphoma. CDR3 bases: TGTGCCAGCAGCAAATTAAGGGAAGAGTCCTACGAGCAGTACTTC. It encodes CASSKLREESYEQYF.